Below, 21 T cell receptor beta chains from the same sample are listed, as sequenced in a study of blood T cell repertoires in COVID-19. The data were produced by immunoSEQ multiplex PCR, yet TCRdb's version contains in-frame clones alone and is incomplete. The profile shows over 250,000 clones, around 89% of them singletons. Sequenced material: PBMCs or T cells enriched from blood (not recorded which). The receptors derive from a young woman who had recovered from COVID-19.

V gene TRBV27 combines with J gene TRBJ2-7, with TRBD1 as a possible D gene (6 bases). V lost 0 bases and J lost 5, with 20 bases in between. This CDR3 comprises 17 residues. Looked up from germline, CDR1 is MNHEY and CDR2 is SMNVEV (reference sequence). CDR3 sequence reads: CASSLSGATGRGHEQYF. In DNA, the CDR3 is TGTGCCAGCAGTTTATCGGGGGCTACAGGGCGAGGACACGAGCAGTACTTC.

In regard to this clone: A read error may produce the germline difference seen at one junction end. The chain employs TRBV2 and TRBJ1-1; D remains unclear. The CDR3 loop spans 14 amino acids. Germline CDR1 is SNHLY and CDR2 is FYNNEI. The CDR3 bases are TGTGCCAGCAGTGAAGGGCGGCAGACCACTGGAGCTTTCTTT. The encoded protein is CASSEGRQTTGAFF.

The rearrangement uses TRBV2 and TRBJ1-1, with D possibly TRBD1 on 6 matching bases. The germline V gene has CDR1 SNHLY and CDR2 FYNNEI. The V and J ends lost 4 bases and 2 bases respectively, with 14 bases between them. The CDR3 loop spans 15 amino acids. The CDR3 DNA sequence: TGTGCCAGCAGTGCAGAGGGGACACGTAACACTGAAGCTTTCTTT. Translated: CASSAEGTRNTEAFF.

The J gene is TRBJ1-6, the V gene TRBV7-3; D uncertain. V shed 5 bases and J shed 4 bases, with 6 bases lying between them. This CDR3 is 13 amino acids long. From germline, CDR1 is SGHTA and CDR2 FQGTGA. For the CDR3, the DNA is TGTGCCAGCAGCGGCGGGTATAATTCACCCCTCCACTTT. It encodes CASSGGYNSPLHF.

The chain recombines TRBV2 with TRBJ1-5; TRBD1 agrees at 11 bases. The V gene's germline CDR1 is SNHLY and CDR2 FYNNEI. The junction had 6 bases not matched to a gene; V was cut back by 3 bases and J by 5 bases. The CDR3 sequence is 16 residues long. In nucleotides, the CDR3 is TGTGCCAGCAGTGACGTAGGACAGGGGGCATATCAGCCCCAGCATTTT. This encodes CASSDVGQGAYQPQHF.

The chain has TRBV7-8 and TRBJ1-2, with 9 nucleotides matching TRBD1. Germline CDR1 and CDR2: SGHVS and FQNEAQ. J gave up 5 bases and V 1 base, and 8 bases lay outside the gene matches. This CDR3 region has 16 residues. The chain's CDR3 is CASSLDPTGGWYGYTF. CDR3 in DNA: TGTGCCAGCAGCTTAGATCCGACAGGGGGGTGGTATGGCTACACCTTC.

This sequence joins TRBV19 and TRBJ2-7; maybe TRBD1 (6 bases). The V gene lost 5 bases and the J gene lost 0 bases, with 8 bases spanning the gap. In germline, CDR1 is LNHDA, CDR2 SQIVND (reference sequence). This CDR3 has 13 amino acids. DNA for the CDR3: TGTGCCAGTAGTCCAGGGGTCTCCTACGAGCAGTACTTC. The encoded protein is CASSPGVSYEQYF. The full variable domain, in which reference TRBV19 and TRBJ2-7 provide the parts outside the CDR3, is DGGITQSPKYLFRKEGQNVTLSCEQNLNHDAMYWYRQDPGQGLRLIYYSQIVNDFQKGDIAEGYSVSREKKESFPLTVTSAQKNPTAFYLCASSPGVSYEQYFGPGTRLTVT.

This clone appeared a single time. This chain connects TRBV6-5 to TRBJ1-1; no definite D call. The V and J ends lost 1 base and 5 bases respectively, with 8 bases between them. This CDR3 comprises 13 residues. The V gene's germline CDR1 is MNHEY and CDR2 SVGAGI. CDR3 amino acids: CASSYLRTTEAFF. The CDR3, as DNA: TGTGCCAGCAGTTACTTGCGCACTACTGAAGCTTTCTTT.

The chain carries TRBV19 and TRBJ1-2; TRBD1 agrees at 9 bases. Trimming cost V 8 bases and J 3 bases; bases outside gene matches: 4. The CDR3 covers 13 residues. Germline V gene lookup returns CDR1 LNHDA and CDR2 SQIVND (reference sequence). In nucleotides, the CDR3 is TGTGCCAGTTGGACAGGGGTTGACTATGGCTACACCTTC. This sequence encodes CASWTGVDYGYTF.

CDR3 sequence (DNA): TGTGCCAGCAGCCCCGGATGGCAGGGGGATGTCCGGGAGCTGTTTTTT. Its translation: CASSPGWQGDVRELFF. The V and J genes are TRBV3-1 (or the pseudogene TRBV3-2) and TRBJ2-2; TRBD1 matches 7 bases. CDR1 and CDR2 (germline): LGHDT, YNNKEL (reference sequence). The J segment lost 9 bases and the V segment lost 4 bases, leaving 14 bases of the junction unmatched. The CDR3 consists of 16 residues.

Points on this clone: One junction end does not reproduce the germline sequence, and a read error may be involved. The chain carries TRBV9 and TRBJ2-3; TRBD2 agrees at 12 bases. The germline CDR1 and CDR2 sequences are SGDLS and YYNGEE. CDR3 length: 18 residues. Here the CDR3 reads CASNVRTSGGLSTDTQYF. The CDR3 coding sequence is TGTGCCAGCAACGTACGAACTAGCGGGGGGTTATCCACAGATACGCAGTATTTT. Using reference TRBV9 and TRBJ2-3 for the parts outside the CDR3, the full variable domain is DSGVTQTPKHLITATGQRVTLRCSPRSGDLSVYWYQQSLDQGLQFLIQYYNGEERAKGNILERFSAQQFPDLHSELNLSSLELGDSALYFCASNVRTSGGLSTDTQYFGPGTRLTVL.

This chain connects TRBV5-8 to TRBJ1-2; D is ambiguous. CDR3 length: 13 amino acids. Germline V CDR1 and CDR2: SGHTS, YDEGEE. V lost 4 bases, J lost 0 bases, and 7 bases lay in between. As DNA, the CDR3 is TGTGCCAGCAGCCTTACGGCTAACTATGGCTACACCTTC. Amino acids: CASSLTANYGYTF. Together with reference TRBV5-8 and TRBJ1-2, the CDR3 gives the full variable domain: EAGVTQSPTHLIKTRGQQATLRCSPISGHTSVYWYQQALGLGLQFLLWYDEGEERNRGNFPPRFSGRQFPNYSSELNVNALELEDSALYLCASSLTANYGYTFGSGTRLTVV.

This clone was detected once. The CDR3 region is CASSIYPGHLFF. The DNA of the CDR3 is TGTGCCAGTAGCATATATCCGGGACACCTGTTTTTT. This rearrangement joins TRBV19 to TRBJ2-2, with D perhaps matching TRBD1 (6 bases). The CDR3 is 12 residues long. Germline values: CDR1 LNHDA, CDR2 SQIVND (reference sequence). V was cut by 6 bases and J by 14 bases, with 16 bases left in between. Supplemented by reference TRBV19 and TRBJ2-2, the full variable domain reads DGGITQSPKYLFRKEGQNVTLSCEQNLNHDAMYWYRQDPGQGLRLIYYSQIVNDFQKGDIAEGYSVSREKKESFPLTVTSAQKNPTAFYLCASSIYPGHLFFGEGSRLTVL.

The chain has TRBV12-5 and TRBJ2-7, with D possibly TRBD1 on 5 matching bases. In germline, CDR1 is LGHNT, CDR2 FRNRAP. With 5 bases removed from V and 2 bases from J, the gap between germline ends came to 13 bases. The CDR3 is 14 residues long. The CDR3 region has the DNA TGTGCTAGTGGTCTAAGCGACAGTCCCTACGAGCAGTACTTC. Protein product: CASGLSDSPYEQYF.

The chain combines TRBV28 with TRBJ2-1; 11 positions agree with TRBD2. CDR3 length equals 15 residues. From germline, CDR1 is MDHEN and CDR2 SYDVKM. After removal of 6 bases from V and 6 bases from J, the junction contained 7 bases not matched to a gene. The CDR3 DNA is TGTGCCAGCAGACATAGCGGGGGGGATACCAATGAGCAGTTCTTC. It translates to CASRHSGGDTNEQFF.

The V gene is TRBV7-3, the J gene TRBJ2-3; 8 nucleotides line up with TRBD1. Per germline, CDR1 SGHTA and CDR2 FQGTGA. The CDR3 has 12 residues. Trimming took 5 bases from V and 8 from J; bases not matched to a gene: 3. The CDR3 nucleotides read TGTGCCAGCAGCCCCGGACAGGGTACGCAGTATTTT. Amino acid sequence: CASSPGQGTQYF.

Of note for this clone: The identical CDR3 is also encoded by other nucleotide sequences in the sample. The chain couples TRBV5-1 to TRBJ1-2, with 7 nucleotides matching TRBD1. Losses at the gene ends were 3 bases for V and 5 bases for J; bases not matched to a gene: 7. Germline V gives CDR1 SGHRS, CDR2 YFSETQ. There are 14 residues in the CDR3. For the CDR3, the DNA is TGCGCCAGCAGCTCCAGGACAGGCCTTTATGGCTACACCTTC. Its translation: CASSSRTGLYGYTF.

V is TRBV18 and J is TRBJ1-1; TRBD1 matches at 7 bases. V lost 10 bases, J lost 1 base, and 9 bases stayed unmatched. This CDR3 has 14 residues. The germline V gene encodes CDR1 KGHSH and CDR2 LQKENI. For the CDR3, the DNA is TGTGCCACCCGAAGGGGGCGGGAGAACACTGAAGCTTTCTTT. It is translated as CATRRGRENTEAFF.

The V gene is TRBV6-1, the J gene TRBJ2-5; 10 bases match TRBD1. With 4 bases clipped from V and 5 bases from J, the junction kept 10 bases outside the gene matches. CDR3 size: 16 residues. Germline V gene data show CDR1 as MNHNS and CDR2 as SASEGT. The CDR3 DNA sequence: TGTGCCAGCAGTGGAGTCCCGGGACAGGGGCAGGAGACCCAGTACTTC. This encodes CASSGVPGQGQETQYF.

The V gene is TRBV5-1, the J gene TRBJ1-2; TRBD1 matches at 7 bases. The V and J ends lost 4 bases and 7 bases, in that order; junction bases with no gene match: 13. The CDR3 runs 15 residues. The germline gives CDR1 SGHRS, CDR2 YFSETQ. CDR3 nucleotides: TGCGCCAGCAGCGTCGGGACAGCTTACGGTAGTGGCTACACCTTC. Its translation: CASSVGTAYGSGYTF.

This chain links TRBV29-1 with TRBJ2-3, with D possibly matching TRBD2 (5 bases). There are 15 residues in the CDR3. The V gene's germline CDR1 is SQVTM and CDR2 ANQGSEA. V was cut by 3 bases and J by 4 bases, with 17 bases left in between. The CDR3 DNA reads as TGCAGCGTTGACGAGGGTTCTAGTAGGGCAGATACGCAGTATTTT. This gives the protein CSVDEGSSRADTQYF.